At least ten counts were recorded for the clone carrying this T cell receptor beta chain. The record originates from a study of T cells in Graves' hyperthyroidism and ophthalmopathy. The investigators amplified TCR beta CDR3 regions from RNA transcripts. HTBI primers were employed in a first-round RT-PCR of the TCR CDR3. TCRdb passed the multiplex PCR reads through MiXCR, listing each CDR3 protein once. The sample has around 660,000 distinct CDR3 sequences, 45% seen once. V was clipped by 4 bases and J by 4 bases, with 8 bases between them. Germline V gene lookup returns CDR1 WNHNN and CDR2 SYGVQD (reference sequence). The CDR3 contains 13 residues.

Sample: peripheral blood or thyroid tissue (not recorded which). The chain is built from TRBV10-1 and TRBJ1-5; the D is unclear. The source is an adult man with Graves' disease, either hyperthyroidism or ophthalmopathy (not recorded which). CDR3 residues: CASSASLNQPQHF. CDR3 DNA sequence: TGCGCCAGCAGTGCCTCTCTTAATCAGCCCCAGCATTTT.